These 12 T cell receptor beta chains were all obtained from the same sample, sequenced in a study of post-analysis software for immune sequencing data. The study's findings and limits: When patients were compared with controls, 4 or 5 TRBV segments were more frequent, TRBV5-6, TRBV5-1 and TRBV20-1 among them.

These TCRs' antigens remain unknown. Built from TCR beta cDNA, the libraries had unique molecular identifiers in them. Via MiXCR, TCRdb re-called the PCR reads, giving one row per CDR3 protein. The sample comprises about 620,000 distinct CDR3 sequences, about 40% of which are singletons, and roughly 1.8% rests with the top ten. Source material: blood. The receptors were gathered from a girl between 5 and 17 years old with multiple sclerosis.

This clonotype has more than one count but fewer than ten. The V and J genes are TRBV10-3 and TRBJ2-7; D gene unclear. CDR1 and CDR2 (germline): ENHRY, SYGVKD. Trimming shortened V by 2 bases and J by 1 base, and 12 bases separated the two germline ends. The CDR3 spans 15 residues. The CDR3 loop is CAISESAAFSYEQYF. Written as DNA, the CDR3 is TGTGCCATCAGTGAGAGTGCGGCGTTTTCCTACGAGCAGTACTTC.

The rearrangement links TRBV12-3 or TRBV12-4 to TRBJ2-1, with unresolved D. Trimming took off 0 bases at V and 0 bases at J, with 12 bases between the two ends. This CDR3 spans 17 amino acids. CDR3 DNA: TGTGCCAGCAGTTTAGCCACAACGGGCGGCTCCTACAATGAGCAGTTCTTC. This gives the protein CASSLATTGGSYNEQFF.

CDR3 nucleotide sequence: TGCGCCAGCAGCCAAGGACTTGCCTGGACAGATCTTCCCTACGAGCAGTACTTC. This encodes CASSQGLAWTDLPYEQYF. The genes are TRBV4-1 and TRBJ2-4; a weak D match, TRBD1 (6 bases). Gene TRBJ2-7 matches the end of the DNA better, so the J call may be wrong. CDR1 is MGHRA, CDR2 YSYEKL, per germline. The CDR3 is 18 amino acids.

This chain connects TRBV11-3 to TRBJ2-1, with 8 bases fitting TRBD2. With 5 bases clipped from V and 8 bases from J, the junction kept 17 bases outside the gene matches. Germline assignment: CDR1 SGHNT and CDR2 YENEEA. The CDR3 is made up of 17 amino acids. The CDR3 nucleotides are TGTGCCAGCAGCCCAATCATCGAGACTAGCGCAGGGGATGAGCAGTTCTTC. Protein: CASSPIIETSAGDEQFF.

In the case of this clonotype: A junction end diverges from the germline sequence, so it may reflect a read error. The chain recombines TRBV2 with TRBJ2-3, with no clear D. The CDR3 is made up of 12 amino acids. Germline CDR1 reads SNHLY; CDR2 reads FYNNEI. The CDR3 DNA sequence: TGTGCTAGCAGATTCCAAACAGATACGCAGTATTTT. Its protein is CASRFQTDTQYF.

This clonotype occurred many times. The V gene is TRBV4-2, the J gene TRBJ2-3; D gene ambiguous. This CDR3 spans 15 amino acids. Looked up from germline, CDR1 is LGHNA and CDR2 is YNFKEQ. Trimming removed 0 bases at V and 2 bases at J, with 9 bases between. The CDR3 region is CASSQEQSPTDTQYF. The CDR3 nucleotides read TGTGCCAGCAGCCAAGAACAGTCCCCCACAGATACGCAGTATTTT.

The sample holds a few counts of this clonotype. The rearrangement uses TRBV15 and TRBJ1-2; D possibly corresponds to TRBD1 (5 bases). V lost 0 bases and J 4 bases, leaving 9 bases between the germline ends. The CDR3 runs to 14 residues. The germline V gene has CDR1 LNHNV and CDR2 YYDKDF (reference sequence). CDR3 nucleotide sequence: TGTGCCACCAGCAGAGAGGGGCAGGGCTATGGCTACACCTTC. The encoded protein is CATSREGQGYGYTF.

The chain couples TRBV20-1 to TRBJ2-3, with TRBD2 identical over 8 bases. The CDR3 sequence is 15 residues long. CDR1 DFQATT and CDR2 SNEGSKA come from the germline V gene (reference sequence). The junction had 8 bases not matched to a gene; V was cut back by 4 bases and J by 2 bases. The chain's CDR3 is CSAIRRGGATDTQYF. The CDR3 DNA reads TGCAGTGCTATCCGACGGGGGGGGGCCACAGATACGCAGTATTTT.

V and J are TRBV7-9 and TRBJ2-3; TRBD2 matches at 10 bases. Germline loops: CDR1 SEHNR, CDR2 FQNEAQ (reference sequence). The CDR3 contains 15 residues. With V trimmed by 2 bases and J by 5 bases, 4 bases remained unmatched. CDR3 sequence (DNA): TGTGCCAGCAGCTTATTAGCGGGAGGACAAGATACGCAGTATTTT. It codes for CASSLLAGGQDTQYF.

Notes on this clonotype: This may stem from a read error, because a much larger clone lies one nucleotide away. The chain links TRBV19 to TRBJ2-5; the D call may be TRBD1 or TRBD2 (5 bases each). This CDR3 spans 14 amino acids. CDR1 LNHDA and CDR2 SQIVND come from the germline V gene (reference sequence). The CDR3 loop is CTSSPGTGQETQYF. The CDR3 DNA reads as TGTACCAGTAGTCCCGGGACCGGACAAGAGACCCAGTACTTC.

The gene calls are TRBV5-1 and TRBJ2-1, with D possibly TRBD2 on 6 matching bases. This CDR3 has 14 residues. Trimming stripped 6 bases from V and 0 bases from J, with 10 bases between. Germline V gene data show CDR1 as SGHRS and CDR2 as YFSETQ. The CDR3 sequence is CASNRGVSYNEQFF. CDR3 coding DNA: TGCGCCAGCAATCGCGGGGTCTCCTACAATGAGCAGTTCTTC.

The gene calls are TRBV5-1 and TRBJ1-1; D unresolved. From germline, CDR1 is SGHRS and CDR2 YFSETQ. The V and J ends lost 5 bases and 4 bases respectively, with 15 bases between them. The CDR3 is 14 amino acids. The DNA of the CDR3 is TGCGCCAGCAGGCAGAGGCAATGGGGCACTGAAGCTTTCTTT. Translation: CASRQRQWGTEAFF.